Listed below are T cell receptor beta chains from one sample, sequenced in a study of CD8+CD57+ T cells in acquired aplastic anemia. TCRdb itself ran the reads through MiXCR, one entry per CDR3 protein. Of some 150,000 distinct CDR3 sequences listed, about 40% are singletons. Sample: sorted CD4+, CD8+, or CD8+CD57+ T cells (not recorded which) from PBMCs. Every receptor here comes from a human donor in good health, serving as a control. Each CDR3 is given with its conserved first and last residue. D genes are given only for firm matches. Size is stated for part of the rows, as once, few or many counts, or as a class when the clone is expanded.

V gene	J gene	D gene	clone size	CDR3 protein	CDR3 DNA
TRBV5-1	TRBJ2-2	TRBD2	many	CASSLSRGSIAGELFF	TGCGCCAGCAGCTTGTCTCGCGGGAGTATCGCCGGGGAGCTGTTTTTT
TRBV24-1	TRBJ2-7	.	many	CATSDNYEQYF	TGTGCCACCAGTGACAACTACGAGCAGTACTTC
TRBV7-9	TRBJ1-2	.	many	CASSLWGGAGYTF	TGTGCCAGCAGCCTTTGGGGTGGGGCAGGCTACACCTTC
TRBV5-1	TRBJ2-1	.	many	CASGMGLSYNEQFF	TGCGCCAGCGGAATGGGACTTTCCTACAATGAGCAGTTCTTC
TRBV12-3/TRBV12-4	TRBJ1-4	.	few	CASSGASGSTNEKLFF	TGTGCCAGCAGTGGGGCCTCAGGGTCAACTAATGAAAAACTGTTTTTT
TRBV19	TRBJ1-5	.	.	CASDSQGLNQPQHF	TGTGCCAGTGATTCCCAGGGGTTGAACCAGCCCCAGCATTTT
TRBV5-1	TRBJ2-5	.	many	CASSLAQGPQTQYF	TGCGCCAGCAGCTTGGCTCAGGGCCCCCAGACCCAGTACTTC
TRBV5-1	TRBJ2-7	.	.	CASSSSRYSCEQYF	TGCGCCAGCAGCTCTAGCAGGTACTCCTGCGAGCAGTACTTC
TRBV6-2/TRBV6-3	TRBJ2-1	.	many	CASSSLGRPREQFF	TGTGCCAGCAGTTCTCTAGGAAGACCGAGGGAGCAGTTCTTC
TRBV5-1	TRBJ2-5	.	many	CASSLSGSQETQYF	TGCGCCAGCAGCTTGTCCGGTTCTCAAGAGACCCAGTACTTC
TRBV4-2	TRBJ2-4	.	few	CASSQATSAKNIQYF	TGTGCCAGCAGCCAAGCGACTTCAGCCAAAAACATTCAGTACTTC
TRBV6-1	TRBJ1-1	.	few	CASSERWAGTEAFF	TGTGCCAGCAGTGAAAGGTGGGCCGGTACTGAAGCTTTCTTT
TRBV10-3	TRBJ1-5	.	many	CAISEDRLQKVNQPQHF	TGTGCCATCAGTGAGGACAGATTACAGAAAGTCAATCAGCCCCAGCATTTT
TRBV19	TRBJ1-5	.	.	CASSIDRSQPQHF	TGTGCCAGTAGTATAGATCGCTCGCAGCCCCAGCATTTT
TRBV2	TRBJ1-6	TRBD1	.	CASSRGQGSPLHF	TGTGCCAGCAGTAGAGGACAGGGTTCACCCCTCCACTTT
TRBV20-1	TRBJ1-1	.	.	CSAIQGPGTEAFF	TGCAGTGCTATACAGGGACCTGGAACTGAAGCTTTCTTT
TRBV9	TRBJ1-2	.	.	CASSVVQGSYGYTF	TGTGCCAGCAGCGTAGTACAGGGAAGCTATGGCTACACCTTC
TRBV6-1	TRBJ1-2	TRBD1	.	CASSRGQGARVNYGYTF	TGTGCCAGCAGCCGAGGACAGGGGGCAAGGGTAAACTATGGCTACACCTTC
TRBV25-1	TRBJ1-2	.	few	CASSASWGSNYGYTF	TGTGCCAGCAGTGCCTCTTGGGGCAGCAACTATGGCTACACCTTC
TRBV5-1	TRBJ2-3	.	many	CASSLEVASTDTQYF	TGCGCCAGCAGCTTGGAGGTGGCCAGCACAGATACGCAGTATTTT
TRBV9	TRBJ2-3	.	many	CASSVGTSRRGDTQYF	TGTGCCAGCAGCGTAGGCACTAGTCGGAGGGGTGATACGCAGTATTTT